Listed here is a single TCR beta chain. Its specificity is not known. The data stem from a study of blood T cells in healthy people across ages. General observations from the study: When set beside aged donors, long-lived donors presented more naive CD4+ cells and higher diversity.

With a J-beta primer mix and a sample-barcoded 5' primer, a second PCR ran about 6 to 11 cycles. TCRdb used MiXCR to reprocess the 5' RACE reads, holding one entry per CDR3 protein. The sample lists hundreds of thousands of distinct CDR3 sequences, 40% to 60% occurring once. The study drew donors from healthy Caucasian individuals in Russia aged about 6 to 95. Drawn from each donor were 8.5 to 10 milliliters of peripheral blood. Each sample yielded at least 5 micrograms of PBMC total RNA. V was pared by 6 bases and J by 7 bases, with 13 bases between. The CDR3 has 12 amino acids. From germline, CDR1 is SGHTA and CDR2 FQGNSA.

The chain joins TRBV7-2 to TRBJ2-7; D is uncertain. Sequenced material: blood. This clonotype originated in a man younger than 45 in good health. The CDR3 loop is CASSLNFNEQYF. CDR3 DNA: TGTGCCAGCAGTTTAAATTTCAATGAGCAGTACTTC.